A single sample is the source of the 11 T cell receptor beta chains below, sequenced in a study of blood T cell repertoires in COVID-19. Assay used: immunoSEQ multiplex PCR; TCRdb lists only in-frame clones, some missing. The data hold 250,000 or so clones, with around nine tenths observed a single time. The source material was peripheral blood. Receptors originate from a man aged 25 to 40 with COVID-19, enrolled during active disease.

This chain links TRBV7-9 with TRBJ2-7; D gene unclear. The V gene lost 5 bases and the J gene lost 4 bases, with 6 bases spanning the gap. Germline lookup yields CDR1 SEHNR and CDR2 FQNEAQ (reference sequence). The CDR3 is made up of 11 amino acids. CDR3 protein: CASSPVYEQYF. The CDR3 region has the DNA TGTGCCAGCAGCCCCGTTTACGAGCAGTACTTC.

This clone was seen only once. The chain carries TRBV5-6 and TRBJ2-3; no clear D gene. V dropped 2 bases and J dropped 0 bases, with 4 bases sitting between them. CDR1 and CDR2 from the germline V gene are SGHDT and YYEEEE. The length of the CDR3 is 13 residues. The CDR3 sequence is CASSLESTDTQYF. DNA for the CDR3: TGTGCCAGCAGCTTAGAGAGCACAGATACGCAGTATTTT.

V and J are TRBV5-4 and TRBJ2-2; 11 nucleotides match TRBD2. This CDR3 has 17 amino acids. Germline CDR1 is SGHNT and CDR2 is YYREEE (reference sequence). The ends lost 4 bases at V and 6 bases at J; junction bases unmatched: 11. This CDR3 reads CASSPTLGTSGPGELFF. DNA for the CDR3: TGTGCCAGCAGCCCGACCCTGGGGACTAGCGGTCCCGGGGAGCTGTTTTTT. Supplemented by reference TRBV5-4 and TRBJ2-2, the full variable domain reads ETGVTQSPTHLIKTRGQQVTLRCSSQSGHNTVSWYQQALGQGPQFIFQYYREEENGRGNFPPRFSGLQFPNYSSELNVNALELDDSALYLCASSPTLGTSGPGELFFGEGSRLTVL.

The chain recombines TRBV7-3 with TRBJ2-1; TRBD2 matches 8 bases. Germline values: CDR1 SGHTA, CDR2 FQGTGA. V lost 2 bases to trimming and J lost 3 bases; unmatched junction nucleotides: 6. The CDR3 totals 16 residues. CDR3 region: CASSLLSGTSYNEQFF. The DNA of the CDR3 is TGTGCCAGCAGCTTACTCTCCGGGACTAGCTACAATGAGCAGTTCTTC.

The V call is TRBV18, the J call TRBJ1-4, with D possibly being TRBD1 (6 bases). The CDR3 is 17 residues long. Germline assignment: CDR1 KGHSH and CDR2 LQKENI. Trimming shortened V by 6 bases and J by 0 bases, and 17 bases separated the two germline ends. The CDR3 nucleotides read TGTGCCAGCTCGCCTATTCAGGGGATAGCAACTAATGAAAAACTGTTTTTT. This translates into CASSPIQGIATNEKLFF.

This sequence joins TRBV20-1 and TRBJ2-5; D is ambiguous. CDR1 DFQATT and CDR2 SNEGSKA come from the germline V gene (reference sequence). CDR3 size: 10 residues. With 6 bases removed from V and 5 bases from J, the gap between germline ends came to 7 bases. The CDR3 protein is CSAHWETQYF. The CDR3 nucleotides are TGCAGTGCCCACTGGGAGACCCAGTACTTC.

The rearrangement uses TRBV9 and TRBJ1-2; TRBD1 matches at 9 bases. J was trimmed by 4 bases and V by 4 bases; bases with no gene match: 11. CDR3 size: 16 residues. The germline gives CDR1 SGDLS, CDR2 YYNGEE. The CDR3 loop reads CASSPDPGQGGYGYTF. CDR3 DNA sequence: TGTGCCAGCAGCCCAGATCCGGGACAGGGAGGCTATGGCTACACCTTC.

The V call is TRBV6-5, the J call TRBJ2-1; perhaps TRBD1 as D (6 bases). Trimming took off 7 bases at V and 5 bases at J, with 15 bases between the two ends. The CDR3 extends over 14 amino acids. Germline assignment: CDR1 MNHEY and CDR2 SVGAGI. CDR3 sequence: CASIRTVGDNEQFF. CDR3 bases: TGTGCCAGCATCCGGACAGTAGGAGACAATGAGCAGTTCTTC.

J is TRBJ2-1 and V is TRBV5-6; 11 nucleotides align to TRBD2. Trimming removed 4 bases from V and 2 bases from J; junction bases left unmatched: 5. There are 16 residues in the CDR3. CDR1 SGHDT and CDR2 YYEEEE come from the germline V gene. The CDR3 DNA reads TGTGCCAGCAGCGTACCTAGCGGGGGGACCTACAATGAGCAGTTCTTC. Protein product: CASSVPSGGTYNEQFF.

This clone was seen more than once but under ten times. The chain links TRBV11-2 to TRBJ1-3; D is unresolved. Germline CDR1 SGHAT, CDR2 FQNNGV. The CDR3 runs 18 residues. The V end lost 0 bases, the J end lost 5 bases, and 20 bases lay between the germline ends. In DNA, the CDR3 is TGTGCCAGCAGCTTAGAAGGAGGCGTGACGGCGCGCCGAAACACCATATATTTT. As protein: CASSLEGGVTARRNTIYF.

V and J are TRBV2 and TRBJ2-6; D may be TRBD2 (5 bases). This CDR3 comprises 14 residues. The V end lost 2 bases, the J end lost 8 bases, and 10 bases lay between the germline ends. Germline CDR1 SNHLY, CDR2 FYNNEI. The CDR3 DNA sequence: TGTGCCAGCAGTGAACGGGCCGGGACCAACGTCCTGACTTTC. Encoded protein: CASSERAGTNVLTF.